The 19 T cell receptor beta chains reported below all come from one sample, sequenced in a study of cytotoxic CD8 clonotypes in ibrutinib-treated CLL (dated by TCRdb to about 2021). This specimen's time point label, per the study, means: roughly 12 months on ibrutinib. The method was the immunoSEQ multiplex PCR assay. The clones in this table, taken by TCRdb from immuneACCESS, are in-frame only. Not every clone is retained; where verified, under half of the shortfall comes from an unresolved V gene, and the cause of the rest is unknown. Here the sample has some 140,000 clones; 80% to 95% occur a single time. The ten largest clones capture under 14% of the sample. Here the sequenced sample was PBMCs, taken after 12 months of ibrutinib treatment. Receptors were obtained from a human donor with chronic lymphocytic leukemia.

The chain joins TRBV5-1 to TRBJ1-1; D possibly corresponds to TRBD1 (5 bases). Germline CDR1 reads SGHRS; CDR2 reads YFSETQ. This CDR3 is 12 amino acids long. The ends were cut back, 4 bases at V and 7 bases at J, with 11 bases in the middle. CDR3 loop: CASSEGWSEAFF. In nucleotides, the CDR3 is TGCGCCAGCAGCGAGGGGTGGAGTGAAGCTTTCTTT.

The V and J genes are TRBV18 and TRBJ1-1; D remains ambiguous. V was pared by 4 bases and J by 4 bases, with 10 bases between. Germline V gene lookup returns CDR1 KGHSH and CDR2 LQKENI. This CDR3 comprises 13 residues. The CDR3, as DNA: TGTGCCAGCTCACGGGTACGGGGCACTGAAGCTTTCTTT. Translation gives CASSRVRGTEAFF.

A word on this clone: One junction end does not reproduce the germline sequence, and a read error may be involved. V gene TRBV7-7 combines with J gene TRBJ2-5, with a weak D call TRBD2 (6 bases). The CDR3 has 15 residues. Germline lookup yields CDR1 SSHAT and CDR2 FNYEAQ (reference sequence). In nucleotides, the CDR3 is TGTGCTAGCAGCTTAGGAGGGCTTGGAGAAGAGACCCAGTACTTC. Translation: CASSLGGLGEETQYF.

This chain links TRBV2 with TRBJ1-1; TRBD1 is a possible D gene (6 bases). V was pared by 1 base and J by 11 bases, with 11 bases between. The CDR3 runs to 12 residues. From germline, CDR1 is SNHLY and CDR2 FYNNEI. CDR3 in amino acids: CASSEVVGAAFF. CDR3 nucleotide sequence: TGTGCCAGCAGTGAAGTGGTGGGGGCGGCTTTCTTT.

CDR3 sequence: CASSPGPTSITGELFF. Written as DNA, the CDR3 is TGTGCCAGCAGCCCGGGGCCCACATCAATCACCGGGGAGCTGTTTTTT. The chain employs TRBV2 and TRBJ2-2; tentatively, D is TRBD1 or TRBD2 (5 bases each). This CDR3 region has 16 residues. Germline V gene lookup returns CDR1 SNHLY and CDR2 FYNNEI. V was shortened by 6 bases and J by 4 bases, with 18 bases between the two germline ends.

The chain links TRBV7-2 to TRBJ2-3; D is unclear. Trimming took off 7 bases at V and 0 bases at J, with 5 bases between the two ends. CDR3 length: 12 amino acids. Germline CDR1 reads SGHTA; CDR2 reads FQGNSA. CDR3 loop: CASTLSTDTQYF. In nucleotides, the CDR3 is TGTGCCAGCACCCTTAGCACAGATACGCAGTATTTT.

This sequence joins TRBV30 and TRBJ2-7, with 8 bases lining up with TRBD2. The germline V gene has CDR1 GTSNPN and CDR2 SVGIG (reference sequence). This CDR3 contains 12 residues. V shed 0 bases and J 6 bases; nucleotides not matched to a gene: 1. CDR3 coding DNA: TGTGCCTGGAGTGTACGGGGGGGCGAGCAGTACTTC. Its translation: CAWSVRGGEQYF.

V is TRBV9 and J is TRBJ2-5, with TRBD1 identical over 11 bases. The V gene's germline CDR1 is SGDLS and CDR2 YYNGEE. CDR3 length equals 15 residues. V lost 3 bases and J lost 5; bases outside the gene matches: 6. For the CDR3, the DNA is TGTGCCAGCAGCGAGGGGTGGGACAGGGGGGAGACCCAGTACTTC. Residues: CASSEGWDRGETQYF.

The chain is built from TRBV20-1 and TRBJ1-2; D remains ambiguous. The V end lost 7 bases, the J end lost 4 bases, and 7 bases lay between the germline ends. Germline lookup yields CDR1 DFQATT and CDR2 SNEGSKA (reference sequence). CDR3 size: 10 residues. CDR3 coding DNA: TGCAGTGTAGCCAGCTATGGCTACACCTTC. Protein: CSVASYGYTF.

This clone has only one observation. The chain combines TRBV5-1 with TRBJ1-2; no definite D call. Trimming left V 0 bases short and J 2 bases short, with 5 bases between. CDR3 length equals 13 residues. Germline CDR1 is SGHRS and CDR2 is YFSETQ. The CDR3 sequence is CASSLEQNYGYTF. CDR3 DNA sequence: TGCGCCAGCAGCTTGGAACAGAACTATGGCTACACCTTC.

This chain connects TRBV11-2 to TRBJ2-1, with 11 bases fitting TRBD2. This CDR3 has 20 residues. With V trimmed by 0 bases and J by 4 bases, 14 bases remained unmatched. The germline CDR1 and CDR2 sequences are SGHAT and FQNNGV. CDR3 DNA sequence: TGTGCCAGCAGCTTAGATATACGGCTAGCGGGAGGCCGGAATTACAATGAGCAGTTCTTC. This sequence encodes CASSLDIRLAGGRNYNEQFF. The full variable domain, in which reference TRBV11-2 and TRBJ2-1 provide the parts outside the CDR3, is EAGVAQSPRYKIIEKRQSVAFWCNPISGHATLYWYQQILGQGPKLLIQFQNNGVVDDSQLPKDRFSAERLKGVDSTLKIQPAKLEDSAVYLCASSLDIRLAGGRNYNEQFFGPGTRLTVL.

J is TRBJ1-2 and V is TRBV6-5; 7 nucleotides match TRBD1. The germline V gene encodes CDR1 MNHEY and CDR2 SVGAGI. CDR3 length equals 13 residues. After removal of 8 bases from V and 2 bases from J, the junction contained 5 bases not matched to a gene. The CDR3 sequence: CASHRTGNYGYTF. The CDR3 DNA is TGTGCCAGCCACCGGACAGGAAACTATGGCTACACCTTC.

The chain employs TRBV19 and TRBJ2-1; D might be TRBD2 (5 bases). This CDR3 contains 15 residues. Trimming removed 3 bases from V and 3 bases from J, with 12 bases in between. CDR1 LNHDA and CDR2 SQIVND come from the germline V gene (reference sequence). The DNA for the CDR3 is TGTGCCAGTAGTATTTCGGCTAGCCACTACAATGAGCAGTTCTTC. Translated: CASSISASHYNEQFF.

The genes are TRBV6-6 and TRBJ2-7; 10 bases line up with TRBD1. The CDR3 length is 16 residues. J gave up 0 bases and V 6 bases, and 8 bases lay outside the gene matches. CDR1 and CDR2 (germline): MNHNY, SVGAGI (reference sequence). The CDR3 loop is CASSPIDRGLSYEQYF. The CDR3, as DNA: TGTGCCAGCAGCCCTATCGACAGGGGGCTCTCCTACGAGCAGTACTTC.

The chain carries TRBV5-1 and TRBJ1-1, with TRBD1 as a possible D gene (6 bases). The CDR3 runs 17 residues. V was cut by 2 bases and J by 3 bases, with 20 bases left in between. Germline V lookup: CDR1 SGHRS, CDR2 YFSETQ. For the CDR3, the DNA is TGCGCCAGCAGCTTAGACTTGGGCTTCGGGGGGCACACTGAAGCTTTCTTT. This codes for CASSLDLGFGGHTEAFF.

The chain has TRBV28 and TRBJ1-4, with D perhaps matching TRBD1 (6 bases). CDR1 and CDR2 (germline): MDHEN, SYDVKM. The CDR3 covers 14 residues. Trimming stripped 5 bases from V and 5 bases from J, with 12 bases between. Here the CDR3 DNA reads TGTGCCAGCAGTCTGACAGGTCTAAATGAAAAACTGTTTTTT. Its protein product is CASSLTGLNEKLFF.

This chain uses TRBV19 with TRBJ2-1; TRBD2 matches at 8 bases. The CDR3 contains 13 residues. Germline values: CDR1 LNHDA, CDR2 SQIVND (reference sequence). V trimming: 8 bases; J trimming: 6 bases; junction bases outside the gene matches: 6. DNA of the CDR3: TGTGCCAGTGGTCTAGCGGGTTTCAATGAGCAGTTCTTC. Protein: CASGLAGFNEQFF. Looking up the rest from reference TRBV19 and TRBJ2-1 gives the full variable domain: DGGITQSPKYLFRKEGQNVTLSCEQNLNHDAMYWYRQDPGQGLRLIYYSQIVNDFQKGDIAEGYSVSREKKESFPLTVTSAQKNPTAFYLCASGLAGFNEQFFGPGTRLTVL.

This clone was seen more than once but under ten times. The genes are TRBV6-5 and TRBJ1-1; no clear D. V lost 0 bases to trimming and J lost 2 bases, with 10 bases between them. The CDR3 sequence is 15 residues long. In germline, CDR1 is MNHEY, CDR2 SVGAGI. The CDR3 nucleotides read TGTGCCAGCAGTTACTCGACTCGCGGAAACACTGAAGCTTTCTTT. This sequence encodes CASSYSTRGNTEAFF.

This clone was detected once. The gene calls are TRBV10-3 and TRBJ2-1; 14 bases match TRBD2. This CDR3 contains 17 residues. Germline loops: CDR1 ENHRY, CDR2 SYGVKD. V was clipped by 2 bases and J by 4 bases; unmatched bases: 4. Written as DNA, the CDR3 is TGTGCCATCAGTGAGCCGGGACTAGCGGGAGTTTACAATGAGCAGTTCTTC. As protein: CAISEPGLAGVYNEQFF.